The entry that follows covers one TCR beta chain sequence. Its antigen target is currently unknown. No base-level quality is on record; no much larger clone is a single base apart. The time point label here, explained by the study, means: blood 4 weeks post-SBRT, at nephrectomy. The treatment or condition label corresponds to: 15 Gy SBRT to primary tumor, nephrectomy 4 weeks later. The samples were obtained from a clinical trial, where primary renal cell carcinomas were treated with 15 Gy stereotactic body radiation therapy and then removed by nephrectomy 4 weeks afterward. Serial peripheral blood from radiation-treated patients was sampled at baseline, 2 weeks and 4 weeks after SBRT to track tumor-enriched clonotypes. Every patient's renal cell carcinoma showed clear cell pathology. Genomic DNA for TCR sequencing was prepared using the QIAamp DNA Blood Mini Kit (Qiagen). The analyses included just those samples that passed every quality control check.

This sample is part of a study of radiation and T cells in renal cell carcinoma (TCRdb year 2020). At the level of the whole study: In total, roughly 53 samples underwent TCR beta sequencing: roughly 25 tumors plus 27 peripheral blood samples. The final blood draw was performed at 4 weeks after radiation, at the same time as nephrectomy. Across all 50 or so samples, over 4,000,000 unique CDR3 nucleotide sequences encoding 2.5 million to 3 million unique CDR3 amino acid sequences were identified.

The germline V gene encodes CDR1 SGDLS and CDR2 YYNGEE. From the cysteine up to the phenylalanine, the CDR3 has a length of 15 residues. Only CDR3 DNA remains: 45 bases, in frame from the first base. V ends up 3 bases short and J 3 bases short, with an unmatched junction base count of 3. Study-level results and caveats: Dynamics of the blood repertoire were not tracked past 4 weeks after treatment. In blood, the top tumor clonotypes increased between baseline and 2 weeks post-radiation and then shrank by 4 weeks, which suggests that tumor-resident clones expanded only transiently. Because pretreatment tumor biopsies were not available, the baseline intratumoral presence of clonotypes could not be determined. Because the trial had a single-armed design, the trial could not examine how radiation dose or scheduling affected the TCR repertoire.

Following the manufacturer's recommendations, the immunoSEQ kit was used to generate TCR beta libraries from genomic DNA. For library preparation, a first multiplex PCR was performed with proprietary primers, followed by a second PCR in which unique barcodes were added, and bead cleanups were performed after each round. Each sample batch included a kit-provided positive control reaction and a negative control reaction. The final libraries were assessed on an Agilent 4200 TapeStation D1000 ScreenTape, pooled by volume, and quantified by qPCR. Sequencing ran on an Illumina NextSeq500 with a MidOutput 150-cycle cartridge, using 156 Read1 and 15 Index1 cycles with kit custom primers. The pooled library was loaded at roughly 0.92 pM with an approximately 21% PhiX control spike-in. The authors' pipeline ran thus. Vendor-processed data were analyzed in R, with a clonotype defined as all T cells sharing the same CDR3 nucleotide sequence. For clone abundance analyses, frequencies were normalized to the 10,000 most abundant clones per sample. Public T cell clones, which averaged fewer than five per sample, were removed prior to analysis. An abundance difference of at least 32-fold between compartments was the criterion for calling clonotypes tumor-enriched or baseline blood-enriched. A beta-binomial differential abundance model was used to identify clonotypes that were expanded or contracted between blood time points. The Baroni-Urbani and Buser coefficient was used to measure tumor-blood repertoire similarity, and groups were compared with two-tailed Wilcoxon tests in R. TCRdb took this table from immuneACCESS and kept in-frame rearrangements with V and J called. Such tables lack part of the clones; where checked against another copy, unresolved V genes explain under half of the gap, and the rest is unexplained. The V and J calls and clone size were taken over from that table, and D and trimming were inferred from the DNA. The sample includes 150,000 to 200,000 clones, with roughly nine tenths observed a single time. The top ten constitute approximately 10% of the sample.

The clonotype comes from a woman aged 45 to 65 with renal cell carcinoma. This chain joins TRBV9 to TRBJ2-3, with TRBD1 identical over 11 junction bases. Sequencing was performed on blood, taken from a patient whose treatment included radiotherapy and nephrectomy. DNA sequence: TGTGCCAGCAGCGGGACAGGGGGCTTAACAGATACGCAGTATTTT. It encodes CASSGTGGLTDTQYF.